This T cell receptor (beta chain) was found in a study of graft-versus-host responses after intestinal transplantation. Turning to the study itself: All of the recipients had induction that used anti-thymocyte globulin, then tacrolimus and steroids for around three years.

Profiling relied on immunoSEQ multiplex PCR, and the TCRdb table lists in-frame clones only, not all of them. The table lists around 110,000 clones, roughly 93% of them singletons. Study-level findings and limits: GvH clones were identified in recipient marrow, with some first appearing in ileum or blood. Allografts carried high graft-versus-host to host-versus-graft clonal ratios in patients having graft-donor T cell macrochimerism. Early after transplant, HvG clones declined as circulating GvH clones peaked.

Comments on this clone: Its specificity is not known.

V was shortened by 0 bases and J by 6 bases, with 8 bases between the two germline ends. CDR1 and CDR2 from the germline V gene are MRHNA and SNTAGT. This CDR3 is built from 14 residues. The V and J genes are TRBV6-4 and TRBJ2-2, with D uncertain. This sequence was found in a human donor who was the organ donor for an intestinal transplant. The sequencing here drew on unstimulated CD8+ T cells sorted from spleen or lymph node cells, taken before transplant. DNA of the CDR3: TGTGCCAGCAGTGACTCGGTGGGGTCCGGGGAGCTGTTTTTT. Residues: CASSDSVGSGELFF.